This paragraph reports one TCR beta chain. Genes and germline are mouse. Coverage ceases 4 residues before the CDR3 finishes, and the germline J gene fills in the end. The data originate from a study of CD8+ T cells in alopecia areata. Study as a whole: The approximately 6-10-week-old female C3H/HeJ mice were given skin taken from roughly 6-13-month-old C3H/HeJ graft donors that had spontaneous alopecia.

Cell sorting was performed on pooled cutaneous lymph node cells with CD4, CD8alpha, NKG2D, NKG2ACE and other markers. RNA, once extracted, was reverse transcribed into cDNA for use as the sequencing template. The assay was immunoSEQ multiplex PCR, and TCRdb's table has in-frame clones only and misses some. Singletons are absent from the sample, which has 200,000 to 300,000 clones. This CDR3 contains 15 residues. Germline CDR1 is NSHNY and CDR2 is SYGAGN. Trimming took off 2 bases at V and 1 base at J, with 10 bases between the two ends. Sequenced material: CD4+ T cells sorted from a lymph node. The J gene is TRBJ2-1, the V gene TRBV13-1; possible D gene TRBD1, 6 bases. This receptor was obtained from a C3H/HeJ mouse with alopecia areata. The MHC haplotype recorded for the strain is H2-k. CDR3 in amino acids: CASSETDRNYAEQFF. The covered CDR3 bases are TGTGCCAGCAGTGAGACTGACAGGAACTATGCT.